Below are 2 T cell receptor beta chains sequenced from a single sample in a study of blood T cells in healthy people across ages. A second PCR, run for about 7 to 11 cycles, used a sample-barcoded 5' primer plus a J-beta primer mix. TCRdb ran MiXCR on the 5' RACE reads and lists one entry per CDR3 protein. The repertoire includes fewer than 750,000 distinct CDR3 sequences, 40% to 65% of them detected once, and approximately 13% sits in the top ten. Input material: blood. These receptors originate from a woman older than 75 in good health.

J is TRBJ2-3 and V is TRBV9; 10 bases map to TRBD2. The CDR3 runs to 17 residues. The V segment lost 0 bases and the J segment 2 bases; nucleotides outside the gene matches: 6. Germline V gene lookup returns CDR1 SGDLS and CDR2 YYNGEE. DNA of the CDR3: TGTGCCAGCAGCGTAGGGGTAGCGGGGGGCCTCACAGATACGCAGTATTTT. It codes for CASSVGVAGGLTDTQYF.

In its sample, this clonotype was seen many times. The chain combines TRBV4-1 with TRBJ2-1, with 13 bases that match TRBD2. Germline V CDR1 and CDR2: MGHRA, YSYEKL. The CDR3 consists of 17 residues. The V segment lost 0 bases and the J segment 8 bases; nucleotides outside the gene matches: 7. The chain's CDR3 is CASSQDGGTSGIHEQFF. CDR3 nucleotides: TGCGCCAGCAGCCAAGATGGAGGGACTAGCGGGATACATGAGCAGTTCTTC.